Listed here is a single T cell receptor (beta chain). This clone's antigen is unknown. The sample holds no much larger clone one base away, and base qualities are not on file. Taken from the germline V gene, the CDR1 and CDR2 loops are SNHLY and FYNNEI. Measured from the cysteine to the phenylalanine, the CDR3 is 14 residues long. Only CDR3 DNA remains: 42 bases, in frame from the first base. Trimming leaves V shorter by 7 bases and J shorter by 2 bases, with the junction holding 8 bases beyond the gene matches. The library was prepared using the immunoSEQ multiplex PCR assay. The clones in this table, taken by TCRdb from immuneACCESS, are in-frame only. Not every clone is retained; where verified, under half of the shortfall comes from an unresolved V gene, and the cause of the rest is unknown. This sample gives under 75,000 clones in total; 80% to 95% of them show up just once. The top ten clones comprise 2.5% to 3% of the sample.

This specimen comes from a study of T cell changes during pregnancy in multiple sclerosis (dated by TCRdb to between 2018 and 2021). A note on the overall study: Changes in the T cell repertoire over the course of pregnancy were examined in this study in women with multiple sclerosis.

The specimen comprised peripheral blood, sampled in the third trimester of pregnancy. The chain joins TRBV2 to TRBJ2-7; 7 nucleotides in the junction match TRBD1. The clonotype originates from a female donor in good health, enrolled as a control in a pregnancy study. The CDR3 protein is CASKLRDSTYEQYF. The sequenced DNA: TGTGCCAGCAAACTTCGGGACAGCACCTACGAGCAGTACTTC.